A single sample is the source of the 4 T cell receptor beta chains below, sequenced in a study of OX40 agonist ivuxolimab in advanced cancers. Sequencing used immunoSEQ multiplex PCR; TCRdb keeps in-frame clones, though not all of them. Of roughly 53,000 clones listed, approximately 88% are singletons. The sequencing here drew on CD4+ or CD8+ T cells sorted from blood, taken in a trial of the OX40 agonist ivuxolimab. The receptors originated from an adult with an advanced solid tumor such as melanoma, head and neck, liver or kidney cancer.

The chain recombines TRBV7-2 with TRBJ2-7; D is unresolved. Trimming cost V 6 bases and J 7 bases, with 19 bases left between them. This CDR3 region has 14 residues. Germline V lookup: CDR1 SGHTA, CDR2 FQGNSA. The CDR3 loop reads CASSRWSESTEQYF. CDR3 in DNA: TGTGCCAGCAGTCGTTGGTCAGAGTCTACGGAGCAGTACTTC.

For the CDR3, the DNA is TGTGCCAGCCAGTCCGCAGGGTCGGATACGCAGTATTTT. It translates to CASQSAGSDTQYF. This chain uses TRBV6-6 with TRBJ2-3; a possible D gene is TRBD1 (5 bases). Between the trimmed V and J ends, which lost 8 bases and 6 bases, there was a span of 15 bases. Per the germline V gene, CDR1 is MNHNY and CDR2 is SVGAGI (reference sequence). The CDR3 covers 13 residues.

The CDR3 loop reads CASSHPTPGQNREQFF. In nucleotides, the CDR3 is TGCGCCAGCAGCCACCCTACGCCGGGACAGAACAGGGAGCAGTTCTTC. The chain recombines TRBV5-1 with TRBJ2-1; 7 positions agree with TRBD1. Germline trimming cut 4 bases from V and 10 bases from J; bases unmatched to any gene: 17. The V gene's germline CDR1 is SGHRS and CDR2 YFSETQ. This CDR3 is 16 amino acids long.

The V call is TRBV23-1, the J call TRBJ2-6, with 10 bases fitting TRBD1. TRBV23-1 is flagged as an ORF with uncertain function. This CDR3 has 18 residues. V lost 7 bases and J lost 3; bases outside the gene matches: 12. In DNA, the CDR3 is TGCGCCAGCACCCATCCTGCCGGGACAGGGGTTGGGGCCAACGTCCTGACTTTC. It is translated as CASTHPAGTGVGANVLTF.